A single sample gave rise to the 7 T cell receptor beta chains below, sequenced in a study of shared clonotypes between healthy human individuals. Naive CD8 isolation took CD45RO-negative cells positively selected for CCR7 and excluded terminally differentiated effector memory CD45RA+ cells. Assay: immunoSEQ multiplex PCR; the TCRdb copy retains only in-frame clones and omits some. Altogether some 2.1 million clones are present, around 96% being singletons, with the ten largest covering more than 0.95%. The specimen sequenced was naive CD8+ T cells sorted from blood. Source of these receptors: a man aged 18 to 29 in good health.

For this clone: Within the sample, other DNA sequences also encode this same CDR3. The chain employs TRBV11-2 and TRBJ2-7; D remains ambiguous. Trimming cost V 1 base and J 3 bases, with 7 bases left between them. The CDR3 contains 13 residues. Germline CDR1 is SGHAT and CDR2 is FQNNGV. The CDR3 spells CASSLGPSYEQYF. The CDR3 DNA reads as TGTGCCAGCAGCTTAGGGCCTAGCTACGAGCAGTACTTC.

This chain joins TRBV13 and TRBJ2-5, with 9 bases fitting TRBD2. The V gene end was trimmed by 0 bases and the J gene end by 4 bases; junction bases not matched to a gene: 6. The CDR3 totals 16 residues. The germline V gene encodes CDR1 PRHDT and CDR2 FYEKMQ (reference sequence). The CDR3 is CASSLGRGGRGETQYF. DNA for the CDR3: TGTGCCAGCAGCTTAGGACGTGGCGGGAGGGGAGAGACCCAGTACTTC.

V and J are TRBV15 and TRBJ2-3; D assignment may be TRBD1 or TRBD2 (5 bases each). Germline V gives CDR1 LNHNV, CDR2 YYDKDF (reference sequence). The CDR3 runs 16 residues. The germline V and J ends were trimmed by 5 bases and 4 bases, with 19 bases remaining between them. The CDR3 nucleotides read TGTGCCACCAGCGGATCTAGCTGGGGCTCGGCAGATACGCAGTATTTT. As protein: CATSGSSWGSADTQYF.

The chain is built from TRBV5-1 and TRBJ2-7, with TRBD1 as a possible D gene (6 bases). The V gene lost 0 bases and the J gene lost 5 bases, with 9 bases spanning the gap. The CDR3 has 13 amino acids. Looked up from germline, CDR1 is SGHRS and CDR2 is YFSETQ. CDR3 protein: CASSLDRADEQYF. The DNA for the CDR3 is TGCGCCAGCAGCTTGGACAGGGCTGACGAGCAGTACTTC.

As concerns this clone: The sample carries other DNA sequences with the same CDR3. The chain uses TRBV4-1 and TRBJ2-7; D is unresolved. V shed 0 bases and J shed 3 bases, with 9 bases lying between them. The CDR3 totals 14 residues. CDR1 is MGHRA and CDR2 is YSYEKL in the germline V gene. Written as DNA, the CDR3 is TGCGCCAGCAGCCAAGAGGGCGGTCTCTACGAGCAGTACTTC. It encodes CASSQEGGLYEQYF.

Points on this clone: At the DNA level, this CDR3 is encoded by other sequences in the same sample as well. The chain uses TRBV27 and TRBJ1-6; D not resolved. This CDR3 is 15 amino acids long. V gave up 2 bases and J gave up 0 bases, with 5 bases separating them. The germline gives CDR1 MNHEY, CDR2 SMNVEV (reference sequence). The CDR3 region is CASSLASSYNSPLHF. For the CDR3, the DNA is TGTGCCAGCAGTTTAGCCAGCTCCTATAATTCACCCCTCCACTTT.

The chain recombines TRBV27 with TRBJ1-6; D unclear. Germline CDR1 MNHEY, CDR2 SMNVEV (reference sequence). Between the trimmed V and J ends, which lost 8 bases and 8 bases, there was a span of 7 bases. CDR3 length equals 11 residues. The CDR3 DNA sequence: TGTGCCAGCGGTGGTGATTCACCCCTCCACTTT. Protein: CASGGDSPLHF.